The 31 T cell receptor beta chains below were found in one sample sequenced in a study of cytomegalovirus exposure and HLA in healthy donors. The PCR employed 60 Vbeta primers together with 13 Jbeta primers. This table comes from immunoSEQ multiplex PCR, and its TCRdb copy is limited to in-frame clones, with some not included. In the table there are around 150,000 clones, under 90% of which are singletons. Material for sequencing was PBMCs. The source of these receptors is a boy between 2 and 15 years old in good health and CMV-seronegative.

V gene TRBV27 combines with J gene TRBJ2-7; maybe TRBD2 (6 bases). With 2 bases removed from V and 6 bases from J, the gap between germline ends came to 20 bases. Germline V lookup: CDR1 MNHEY, CDR2 SMNVEV (reference sequence). CDR3 length: 16 amino acids. CDR3 nucleotides: TGTGCCAGCAGTTTACTTCGGGGGACTCCTATCGGCGAGCAGTACTTC. Protein: CASSLLRGTPIGEQYF.

Notes on this clone: The identical CDR3 is also encoded by other nucleotide sequences in the sample. V is TRBV6-5 and J is TRBJ2-7, with 10 bases matching TRBD1. The CDR3 is 14 amino acids. V gave up 5 bases and J gave up 3 bases; unmatched junction bases: 4. CDR1 and CDR2 (germline): MNHEY, SVGAGI. DNA for the CDR3: TGTGCCAGCAGTCGACAGGGGGCAATCTACGAGCAGTACTTC. It encodes CASSRQGAIYEQYF.

This clone was recorded only once. V gene TRBV5-5 combines with J gene TRBJ2-3, with 7 bases that match TRBD1. V lost 0 bases to trimming and J lost 6 bases; unmatched junction nucleotides: 13. Germline CDR1 and CDR2: SGHKS and YYEKEE (reference sequence). The CDR3 extends over 17 amino acids. DNA for the CDR3: TGTGCCAGCAGCTTGGTACCTGGGACAGATTTAACTGATACGCAGTATTTT. Translation gives CASSLVPGTDLTDTQYF.

The rearrangement joins TRBV11-2 to TRBJ1-2; D is ambiguous. Trimming stripped 1 base from V and 4 bases from J, with 10 bases between. This CDR3 is 14 amino acids long. CDR1 is SGHAT, CDR2 FQNNGV, per germline. The CDR3 loop is CASSLASRGYGYTF. In nucleotides, the CDR3 is TGTGCCAGCAGCTTAGCCAGCCGAGGCTATGGCTACACCTTC.

The J gene is TRBJ2-2, the V gene TRBV7-3; D remains unclear. The ends were cut back, 6 bases at V and 0 bases at J, with 14 bases in the middle. This CDR3 spans 16 amino acids. Germline V CDR1 and CDR2: SGHTA, FQGTGA. CDR3 coding DNA: TGTGCCAGCAGTCCCAGGTCGATTGCGAACACCGGGGAGCTGTTTTTT. Protein sequence: CASSPRSIANTGELFF.

V is TRBV2 and J is TRBJ1-4; TRBD1 matches at 7 bases. The CDR3 runs 15 residues. Trimming took 6 bases from V and 7 from J; bases not matched to a gene: 11. CDR1 SNHLY and CDR2 FYNNEI come from the germline V gene. Here the CDR3 reads CASRNGQALGEKLFF. The CDR3 DNA is TGTGCCAGCAGAAACGGACAGGCCCTAGGTGAAAAACTGTTTTTT.

This clone is a singleton in its sample. Additional DNA sequences in this sample encode the identical CDR3. J is TRBJ2-3 and V is TRBV5-1, with D tentatively TRBD1 (5 bases). CDR1 SGHRS and CDR2 YFSETQ come from the germline V gene. Trimming stripped 1 base from V and 0 bases from J, with 6 bases between. The CDR3 extends over 14 amino acids. CDR3 sequence: CASSLQGSTDTQYF. In DNA, the CDR3 is TGCGCCAGCAGCTTGCAGGGCAGCACAGATACGCAGTATTTT.

The chain links TRBV6-1 to TRBJ1-1; 9 bases are a match to TRBD1. The CDR3 extends over 15 amino acids. J gave up 4 bases and V 2 bases, and 5 bases lay outside the gene matches. The germline CDR1 and CDR2 sequences are MNHNS and SASEGT. The DNA for the CDR3 is TGTGCCAGCAGTGAAAAGCGGACAGGGGTCACTGAAGCTTTCTTT. Amino acids: CASSEKRTGVTEAFF.

The chain is built from TRBV10-3 and TRBJ2-2; TRBD2 is a possible D gene (5 bases). Germline-derived CDR1 and CDR2 are ENHRY and SYGVKD. The CDR3 extends over 14 amino acids. The V end was cut by 11 bases, the J end by 4 bases, with 17 bases between. CDR3 nucleotides: TGTGCCCTGCGACTATCAGGCGGCACCGGGGAGCTGTTTTTT. This translates into CALRLSGGTGELFF.

This clone occurred a few times. This chain joins TRBV7-9 and TRBJ2-7; a weak D match, TRBD1 (5 bases). CDR3 size: 15 residues. Trimming removed 3 bases at V and 2 bases at J, with 14 bases between. Germline lookup yields CDR1 SEHNR and CDR2 FQNEAQ (reference sequence). The CDR3 loop reads CASSLILTEPYEQYF. CDR3 nucleotides: TGTGCCAGCAGCTTGATTCTGACAGAGCCCTACGAGCAGTACTTC.

This clone appeared a single time. The rearrangement uses TRBV4-1 and TRBJ1-5; D is possibly TRBD1 (6 bases). The germline V and J ends were trimmed by 3 bases and 3 bases, with 15 bases remaining between them. CDR1 and CDR2 from the germline V gene are MGHRA and YSYEKL. This CDR3 comprises 16 residues. The CDR3 coding sequence is TGCGCCAGCAGCCAGATAAGCCAGGGGCCCAATCAGCCCCAGCATTTT. It encodes CASSQISQGPNQPQHF.

CDR3 in DNA: TGTGCCAGCAGCCAAATACAGGGATCCGCGGGCTACACCTTC. This encodes CASSQIQGSAGYTF. The rearrangement uses TRBV7-6 and TRBJ1-2; D possibly corresponds to TRBD1 (6 bases). The CDR3 totals 14 residues. The V and J ends lost 5 bases and 8 bases respectively, with 18 bases between them. Germline values: CDR1 SGHVS, CDR2 FNYEAQ.

The chain links TRBV10-3 to TRBJ2-3; 9 nucleotides align to TRBD2. There are 15 residues in the CDR3. The germline CDR1 and CDR2 sequences are ENHRY and SYGVKD. V shed 3 bases, J shed 6 bases, and the junction held 7 bases outside the gene matches. The CDR3 DNA is TGTGCCATCAGTGACCTAGCGGGGCGGGGGGATACGCAGTATTTT. This sequence encodes CAISDLAGRGDTQYF.

This chain uses TRBV19 with TRBJ2-2; 7 bases align to TRBD1. V gave up 4 bases and J gave up 5 bases; unmatched junction bases: 7. The CDR3 is 15 residues long. Germline loops: CDR1 LNHDA, CDR2 SQIVND (reference sequence). The CDR3 nucleotides are TGTGCCAGTAGTAGAGGACAGGTCGGTACCGGGGAGCTGTTTTTT. Its protein is CASSRGQVGTGELFF.

For the CDR3, the DNA is TGCGCCAGCAGCCAAGATATGTCTGGACTATCGGTAGATACGCAGTATTTT. This sequence encodes CASSQDMSGLSVDTQYF. This rearrangement joins TRBV4-3 to TRBJ2-3; possible D gene TRBD2, 6 bases. CDR1 LGHNA and CDR2 YSLEER come from the germline V gene. The V and J ends lost 0 bases and 5 bases respectively, with 18 bases between them. The CDR3 spans 17 residues.

This chain uses TRBV7-9 with TRBJ1-3; D is unclear. Trimming cost V 2 bases and J 0 bases, with 8 bases left between them. The CDR3 extends over 15 amino acids. Germline CDR1 reads SEHNR; CDR2 reads FQNEAQ (reference sequence). The DNA for the CDR3 is TGTGCCAGCAGCTTAACCGTAGACTCTGGAAACACCATATATTTT. This translates into CASSLTVDSGNTIYF.

The chain joins TRBV2 to TRBJ1-3; D unclear. Looked up from germline, CDR1 is SNHLY and CDR2 is FYNNEI. V dropped 7 bases and J dropped 2 bases, with 9 bases sitting between them. CDR3 length: 13 residues. The CDR3 loop is CASIKGAGNTIYF. For the CDR3, the DNA is TGTGCCAGCATAAAGGGAGCTGGAAACACCATATATTTT. The full variable domain, its missing parts supplied by reference TRBV2 and TRBJ1-3, is EPEVTQTPSHQVTQMGQEVILRCVPISNHLYFYWYRQILGQKVEFLVSFYNNEISEKSEIFDDQFSVERPDGSNFTLKIRSTKLEDSAMYFCASIKGAGNTIYFGEGSWLTVV.

This clone was seen a few times. The V and J genes are TRBV5-5 and TRBJ2-7; D not certain. Germline-derived CDR1 and CDR2 are SGHKS and YYEKEE (reference sequence). This CDR3 is built from 15 residues. The germline V and J ends were trimmed by 4 bases and 0 bases, with 14 bases remaining between them. In nucleotides, the CDR3 is TGTGCCAGCAGCCCAGCGCTGGGTAGCTCCTACGAGCAGTACTTC. Encoded protein: CASSPALGSSYEQYF.

This sequence joins TRBV5-1 and TRBJ2-5, with 12 nucleotides matching TRBD2. Germline loops: CDR1 SGHRS, CDR2 YFSETQ. This CDR3 has 14 residues. J was trimmed by 4 bases and V by 7 bases; bases with no gene match: 5. The CDR3, as DNA: TGCGCCAGCGCTAGCGGGGGGGCATTAGAGACCCAGTACTTC. Translating gives CASASGGALETQYF.

This clone was detected once. The chain has TRBV5-6 and TRBJ1-5; TRBD1 is a possible D gene (5 bases). Trimming removed 0 bases at V and 10 bases at J, with 20 bases between. The CDR3 totals 16 residues. CDR1 is SGHDT and CDR2 is YYEEEE in the germline V gene. This chain's CDR3 is CASSLATGGSALPQHF. The CDR3 region has the DNA TGTGCCAGCAGCTTGGCCACAGGCGGATCCGCTCTTCCCCAGCATTTT.

This chain links TRBV4-1 with TRBJ2-3; 8 bases match TRBD2. The CDR3 extends over 14 amino acids. After removal of 8 bases from V and 4 bases from J, the junction contained 8 bases not matched to a gene. Germline V CDR1 and CDR2: MGHRA, YSYEKL. CDR3 amino acids: CASQDRGGSDTQYF. DNA of the CDR3: TGCGCCAGCCAAGACCGGGGGGGGTCAGATACGCAGTATTTT.

The gene calls are TRBV27 and TRBJ1-2; D is perhaps TRBD1 (5 bases). Germline values: CDR1 MNHEY, CDR2 SMNVEV (reference sequence). V shed 5 bases and J shed 6 bases, with 7 bases lying between them. The CDR3 spans 11 residues. The CDR3 nucleotides read TGTGCCAGCAGTACAGGAGATGGCTACACCTTC. It translates to CASSTGDGYTF.

The chain links TRBV5-8 to TRBJ2-7; TRBD1 might be the D (6 bases). Trimming took 6 bases from V and 3 from J, leaving 13 bases between them. The germline gives CDR1 SGHTS, CDR2 YDEGEE. This CDR3 has 13 amino acids. CDR3 nucleotides: TGTGCCAGCATATATAAACAGGGCTACGAGCAGTACTTC. Its translation: CASIYKQGYEQYF.

This clone has only one observation. The chain employs TRBV6-5 and TRBJ2-3, with 7 nucleotides matching TRBD1. The V segment lost 6 bases and the J segment 4 bases; nucleotides outside the gene matches: 10. Germline V gene sequence: CDR1 MNHEY, CDR2 SVGAGI. The CDR3 sequence is 15 residues long. The CDR3 DNA sequence: TGTGCCAGCAGCAGCCGGACAGGCGCCCCAGATACGCAGTATTTT. It specifies CASSSRTGAPDTQYF.

The chain joins TRBV6-1 to TRBJ1-4; weak D call: TRBD1 (6 bases). CDR3 length: 17 residues. V lost 2 bases to trimming and J lost 7 bases, with 20 bases between them. Germline V lookup: CDR1 MNHNS, CDR2 SASEGT. The CDR3 protein is CASSERGSFELFEKLFF. Here the CDR3 DNA reads TGTGCCAGCAGTGAAAGGGGGAGTTTTGAGTTGTTTGAAAAACTGTTTTTT.

In this sample, this clone turned up a few times. The gene calls are TRBV12-5 and TRBJ1-6; 7 nucleotides align to TRBD1. CDR1 is LGHNT, CDR2 FRNRAP, per germline. The V segment lost 1 base and the J segment 10 bases; nucleotides outside the gene matches: 7. This CDR3 region has 15 residues. CDR3: CASGLEGARFSPLHF. The CDR3 nucleotides read TGTGCTAGTGGTTTGGAGGGGGCCCGTTTCTCACCCCTCCACTTT.

CDR3 sequence (DNA): TGTGCCAGCAGCCGACAGGGCGGAGACAGACCGTATGGCTACACCTTC. It specifies CASSRQGGDRPYGYTF. V usage is TRBV14 and J usage is TRBJ1-2, with 7 positions matching TRBD1. The CDR3 has 16 residues. V was pared by 4 bases and J by 5 bases, with 13 bases of the junction left unmatched. Germline CDR1 is SGHDN and CDR2 is FVKESK.

This clone has a single count. The chain uses TRBV29-1 and TRBJ2-3; 10 bases are a match to TRBD2. V shed 4 bases and J 3 bases; nucleotides not matched to a gene: 10. The germline V gene has CDR1 SQVTM and CDR2 ANQGSEA. The CDR3 extends over 16 amino acids. The CDR3 loop reads CSVVLGLAILTDTQYF. DNA of the CDR3: TGCAGCGTTGTTTTGGGACTAGCGATTTTGACAGATACGCAGTATTTT.

The rearrangement uses TRBV5-1 and TRBJ2-5, with 7 positions matching TRBD2. CDR3 length equals 16 residues. Germline CDR1 is SGHRS and CDR2 is YFSETQ. V lost 5 bases, J lost 5 bases, and 15 bases stayed unmatched. This CDR3 reads CASSINVREGTETQYF. The CDR3 DNA reads TGCGCCAGCAGTATAAATGTCAGGGAGGGAACGGAGACCCAGTACTTC.

CDR3 residues: CASRKTGNTEAFF. CDR3 DNA: TGTGCCAGCAGAAAGACAGGGAACACTGAAGCTTTCTTT. The J gene is TRBJ1-1, the V gene TRBV5-4; D possibly corresponds to TRBD1 (6 bases). Trimming took off 5 bases at V and 1 base at J, with 9 bases between the two ends. Per the germline V gene, CDR1 is SGHNT and CDR2 is YYREEE (reference sequence). This CDR3 has 13 amino acids.

V gene TRBV4-1 combines with J gene TRBJ2-1, with TRBD2 as a possible D gene (6 bases). Germline V lookup: CDR1 MGHRA, CDR2 YSYEKL. Trimming took 6 bases from V and 5 from J, leaving 11 bases between them. The CDR3 has 13 amino acids. The CDR3 DNA reads as TGCGCCAGCAGTTGGAGGGAGGACAATGAGCAGTTCTTC. Its protein product is CASSWREDNEQFF.